The 10 T cell receptor beta chains below all came from one sample that was sequenced in a study of cytomegalovirus exposure and HLA in healthy donors. Amplification used 60 Vbeta primers and 13 Jbeta primers. Generated by immunoSEQ multiplex PCR, the TCRdb table keeps only in-frame clones and is missing some. The table shows 120,000 or so clones, with over 75% occurring only once. Input material: PBMCs. These receptors were obtained from a woman aged 18-35 years in good health and CMV-seronegative.

The V call is TRBV19, the J call TRBJ1-5; 7 bases match TRBD1. Trimming at V came to 7 bases and at J to 2 bases, leaving 8 bases not matched to a gene. Germline CDR1 LNHDA, CDR2 SQIVND (reference sequence). The CDR3 consists of 15 residues. In DNA form, the CDR3 reads TGTGCCAGTAACACCATTGGACAGGGCAATCAGCCCCAGCATTTT. Residues: CASNTIGQGNQPQHF.

This chain links TRBV27 with TRBJ1-5; 7 bases are shared with TRBD1. Germline V CDR1 and CDR2: MNHEY, SMNVEV (reference sequence). This CDR3 has 14 amino acids. V lost 6 bases and J lost 4; bases outside the gene matches: 6. For the CDR3, the DNA is TGTGCCAGCAGCCCGACAGGGAAGAATCAGCCCCAGCATTTT. Translation gives CASSPTGKNQPQHF.

This chain joins TRBV5-6 and TRBJ2-1, with 12 bases identical to TRBD2. There are 15 residues in the CDR3. J lost 2 bases, V lost 9 bases, and 6 bases had no gene match. Per germline, CDR1 SGHDT and CDR2 YYEEEE. CDR3 DNA: TGTGCCACCTCTCTAGCGGGAGGGCCCTACAATGAGCAGTTCTTC. Translation: CATSLAGGPYNEQFF. Full variable domain (rest looked up from reference TRBV5-6 and TRBJ2-1): DAGVTQSPTHLIKTRGQQVTLRCSPKSGHDTVSWYQQALGQGPQFIFQYYEEEERQRGNFPDRFSGHQFPNYSSELNVNALLLGDSALYLCATSLAGGPYNEQFFGPGTRLTVL.

The chain joins TRBV6-5 to TRBJ1-6; 7 bases fit TRBD1. Losses at the gene ends were 5 bases for V and 10 bases for J; bases not matched to a gene: 5. The CDR3 sequence is 13 residues long. Germline CDR1 reads MNHEY; CDR2 reads SVGAGI. CDR3 protein: CASSPTGDSPLHF. CDR3 nucleotide sequence: TGTGCCAGCAGTCCCACAGGGGACTCACCCCTCCACTTT.

This clone showed up just a few times. The chain couples TRBV7-2 to TRBJ1-2, with D tentatively TRBD1 (5 bases). Trimming took 4 bases from V and 2 from J, leaving 14 bases between them. Germline V gene sequence: CDR1 SGHTA, CDR2 FQGNSA. The CDR3 loop spans 15 amino acids. For the CDR3, the DNA is TGTGCCAGCAGCTCCATGCACGGGGGAAACTATGGCTACACCTTC. Translation: CASSSMHGGNYGYTF.

A note on this clone: Mismatch with germline at one junction end may stem from a read error. The rearrangement joins TRBV9 to TRBJ2-6; 7 nucleotides agree with TRBD1. CDR3 length: 16 residues. CDR1 is SGDLS, CDR2 YYNGEE, per germline. CDR3 amino acids: CASTGTANPGANGLTF. CDR3 DNA: TGTGCCAGCACCGGGACAGCGAACCCTGGGGCCAACGGCCTGACTTTC.

V and J are TRBV30 and TRBJ1-5; D is unclear. Trimming stripped 5 bases from V and 0 bases from J, with 8 bases between. This CDR3 comprises 13 residues. In germline, CDR1 is GTSNPN, CDR2 SVGIG (reference sequence). The chain's CDR3 is CAWGPDSNQPQHF. The CDR3 coding sequence is TGTGCCTGGGGCCCAGATAGCAATCAGCCCCAGCATTTT. Drawing the rest from reference TRBV30 and TRBJ1-5, the complete variable domain is SQTIHQWPATLVQPVGSPLSLECTVEGTSNPNLYWYRQAAGRGLQLLFYSVGIGQISSEVPQNLSASRPQDRQFILSSKKLLLSDSGFYLCAWGPDSNQPQHFGDGTRLSIL.

This chain links TRBV6-5 with TRBJ1-4; the match to TRBD1 covers 8 bases. The germline V gene has CDR1 MNHEY and CDR2 SVGAGI. The ends lost 10 bases at V and 0 bases at J; junction bases unmatched: 7. This CDR3 is built from 15 residues. CDR3 residues: CATQTGVTTNEKLFF. In DNA, the CDR3 is TGTGCCACCCAGACAGGGGTCACAACTAATGAAAAACTGTTTTTT.

The J gene is TRBJ2-1, the V gene TRBV7-2; D not resolved. The CDR3 runs 14 residues. Germline V gives CDR1 SGHTA, CDR2 FQGNSA. V was shortened by 7 bases and J by 1 base, with 11 bases between the two germline ends. The CDR3 loop is CASNRQVSYNEQFF. Written as DNA, the CDR3 is TGTGCCAGCAACCGCCAGGTTTCCTACAATGAGCAGTTCTTC.

A single count supports this clone. The rearrangement uses TRBV7-2 and TRBJ2-7; D is possibly TRBD2 (5 bases). CDR1 and CDR2 from the germline V gene are SGHTA and FQGNSA. Trimming removed 1 base at V and 3 bases at J, with 7 bases between. The CDR3 runs 13 residues. CDR3 bases: TGTGCCAGCAGCTTAGGGACTGTCTACGAGCAGTACTTC. Translated: CASSLGTVYEQYF.